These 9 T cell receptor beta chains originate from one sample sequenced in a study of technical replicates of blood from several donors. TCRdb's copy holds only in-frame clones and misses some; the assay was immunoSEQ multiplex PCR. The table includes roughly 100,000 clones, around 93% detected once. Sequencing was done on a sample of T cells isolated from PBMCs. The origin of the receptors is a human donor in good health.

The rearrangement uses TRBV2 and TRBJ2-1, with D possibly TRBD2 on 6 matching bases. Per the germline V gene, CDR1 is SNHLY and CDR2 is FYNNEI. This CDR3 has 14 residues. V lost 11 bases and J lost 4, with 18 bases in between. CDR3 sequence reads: CARGTSNTYNEQFF. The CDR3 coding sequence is TGTGCCCGAGGAACTAGCAATACGTACAATGAGCAGTTCTTC.

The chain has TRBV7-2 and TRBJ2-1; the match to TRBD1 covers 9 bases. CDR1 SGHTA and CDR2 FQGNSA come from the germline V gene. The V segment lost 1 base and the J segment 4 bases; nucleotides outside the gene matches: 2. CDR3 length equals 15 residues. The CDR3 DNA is TGTGCCAGCAGCTTAGACAGGGGGCCTTACAATGAGCAGTTCTTC. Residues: CASSLDRGPYNEQFF.

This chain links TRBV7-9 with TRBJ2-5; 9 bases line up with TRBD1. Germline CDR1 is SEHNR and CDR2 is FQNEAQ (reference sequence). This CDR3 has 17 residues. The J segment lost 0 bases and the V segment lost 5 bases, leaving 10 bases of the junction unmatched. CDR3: CASSPQRTGAYQETQYF. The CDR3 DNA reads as TGTGCCAGCAGCCCGCAAAGGACAGGGGCCTACCAAGAGACCCAGTACTTC.

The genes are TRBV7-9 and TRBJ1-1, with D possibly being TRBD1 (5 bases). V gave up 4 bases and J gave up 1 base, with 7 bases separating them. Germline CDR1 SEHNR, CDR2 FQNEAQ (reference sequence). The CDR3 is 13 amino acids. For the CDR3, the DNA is TGTGCCAGCAGCTATACAGGGAACACTGAAGCTTTCTTT. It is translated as CASSYTGNTEAFF. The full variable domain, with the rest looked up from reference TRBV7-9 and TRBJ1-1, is DTGVSQNPRHKITKRGQNVTFRCDPISEHNRLYWYRQTLGQGPEFLTYFQNEAQLEKSRLLSDRFSAERPKGSFSTLEIQRTEQGDSAMYLCASSYTGNTEAFFGQGTRLTVV.

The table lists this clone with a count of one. In DNA, the CDR3 is TGTGCCATCAGGGGCGAGCTTGAGCAGTTCTTC. The encoded protein is CAIRGELEQFF. The chain joins TRBV10-3 to TRBJ2-1; no firm D call. Germline CDR1 reads ENHRY; CDR2 reads SYGVKD. This CDR3 spans 11 amino acids. Trimming took 6 bases from V and 9 from J, leaving 9 bases between them.

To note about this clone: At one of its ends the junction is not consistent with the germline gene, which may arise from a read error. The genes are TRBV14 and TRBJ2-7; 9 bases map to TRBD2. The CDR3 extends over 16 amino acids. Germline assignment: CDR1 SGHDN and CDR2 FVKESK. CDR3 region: CASSRVAGGPSYAQYF. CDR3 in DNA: TGTGCCAGCAGCCGCGTGGCGGGAGGGCCCTCTTACGCGCAGTACTTC.

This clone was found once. CDR3 protein: CASSYSEWGLYTEAFF. In DNA, the CDR3 is TGTGCCAGCAGTTACTCTGAGTGGGGGCTTTACACTGAAGCTTTCTTT. The gene calls are TRBV6-5 and TRBJ1-1, with D perhaps TRBD1 (6 bases). The CDR3 runs to 16 residues. From germline, CDR1 is MNHEY and CDR2 SVGAGI. V gave up 0 bases and J gave up 3 bases, with 14 bases separating them.

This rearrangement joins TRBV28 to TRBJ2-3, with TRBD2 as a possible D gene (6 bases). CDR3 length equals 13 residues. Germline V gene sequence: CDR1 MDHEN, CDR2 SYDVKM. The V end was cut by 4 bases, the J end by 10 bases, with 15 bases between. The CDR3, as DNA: TGTGCCAGCAGTTCCACAAGGGGAGGTGCGCAGTATTTT. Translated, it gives CASSSTRGGAQYF.

The CDR3 sequence: CARRDSGNTIYF. As DNA, the CDR3 is TGTGCCCGGCGGGACTCTGGAAACACCATATATTTT. The chain combines TRBV30 with TRBJ1-3, with no clear D. Germline CDR1 GTSNPN, CDR2 SVGIG (reference sequence). This CDR3 is built from 12 residues. Trimming cost V 8 bases and J 0 bases, with 8 bases left between them.